This is a list of T cell receptor beta chains from one sample in a study of shared clonotypes between healthy human individuals. Here immunoSEQ multiplex PCR was the method, and the copy in TCRdb shows in-frame clones only, minus some. Found here are about 2 million clones, roughly 94% of them singletons; the top ten hold approximately 1.2%. Input material: naive CD8+ T cells sorted from blood. The origin of the receptors is a young man in good health. Both conserved end residues are part of each CDR3.

TRBJ2-7 | TRBV7-9 | CASSLGDFEQYF
TRBJ2-3 | TRBV5-4 | CASSFRGSTDTQYF
TRBJ1-1 | TRBV7-8 | CASSSQGTEAFF
TRBJ2-5 | TRBV4-1 | CASSQVGVGTERTQYF
TRBJ1-4 | TRBV30 | CACILPNEKLFF
TRBJ2-1 | TRBV7-2 | CASSLTPDGDARGQFF
TRBJ1-4 | TRBV30 | CAWRDGRGREKLFF
TRBJ2-7 | TRBV7-9 | CASSTRDGAPPYEQYF
TRBJ2-7 | TRBV5-1 | CASSPHGTSGFYEQYF
TRBJ2-7 | TRBV10-3 | CAISAAGVDRGGEQYF
TRBJ2-2 | TRBV11-2 | CASSLRTTGELFF
TRBJ2-7 | TRBV2 | CASSESAGREYEQYF
TRBJ2-1 | TRBV5-4 | CASSLAGKAYNEQFF
TRBJ2-5 | TRBV6-9 | CASSTPVQGPQETQYF
TRBJ2-7 | TRBV29-1 | CSGQGGSYEQYF
TRBJ2-1 | TRBV5-6 | CASSLETSGRGVNEQFF
TRBJ2-2 | TRBV6-5 | CASSYHRAVLGELFF
TRBJ2-1 | TRBV7-9 | CASSHLAGTVRSSYNEQFF
TRBJ1-3 | TRBV14 | CASSQVPGQGERTIYF
TRBJ1-2 | TRBV7-9 | CASSDPGSVNYGYTF
TRBJ1-6 | TRBV5-6 | CASSLALYRDSPLHF
TRBJ2-7 | TRBV5-4 | CASSLEAGGYEQYF
TRBJ2-2 | TRBV9 | CASSSLPRGADTGELFF
TRBJ2-7 | TRBV18 | CASSAGEGEQYF
TRBJ2-7 | TRBV27 | CASSLTGGAYEQYF
TRBJ1-5 | TRBV2 | CASSQDGYSNQPQHF
TRBJ2-4 | TRBV14 | CASSFDYSNIQYF
TRBJ2-7 | TRBV27 | CASSSQGTGSYEQYF
TRBJ2-7 | TRBV4-1 | CASSQGDRGYEQYF
TRBJ2-3 | TRBV30 | CAWNRTSGRVTDTQYF
TRBJ2-7 | TRBV6-5 | CASSWDSTYEQYF
TRBJ2-3 | TRBV4-1 | CASSQDELAGGTDTQYF
TRBJ2-7 | TRBV19 | CASSSQGLNEQYF
TRBJ2-1 | TRBV5-6 | CASSLWLAGSSYNEQFF
TRBJ2-7 | TRBV14 | CASSKARGLNYEQYF
TRBJ2-7 | TRBV5-6 | CASSLSTSGSYEQYF
TRBJ2-7 | TRBV13 | CASSLGGLPYEQYF
TRBJ2-2 | TRBV7-9 | CASSLIAWQGLFF
TRBJ1-1 | TRBV29-1 | CSVSGQANTEAFF
TRBJ2-1 | TRBV19 | CASSTGLAGGFEQFF
TRBJ1-1 | TRBV6-5 | CASSYFDRRGGTEAFF
TRBJ1-1 | TRBV9 | CASSQDGSEAFF
TRBJ2-2 | TRBV6-5 | CASSYFLGYAGELFF
TRBJ1-2 | TRBV7-8 | CASAQGEGYGYTF